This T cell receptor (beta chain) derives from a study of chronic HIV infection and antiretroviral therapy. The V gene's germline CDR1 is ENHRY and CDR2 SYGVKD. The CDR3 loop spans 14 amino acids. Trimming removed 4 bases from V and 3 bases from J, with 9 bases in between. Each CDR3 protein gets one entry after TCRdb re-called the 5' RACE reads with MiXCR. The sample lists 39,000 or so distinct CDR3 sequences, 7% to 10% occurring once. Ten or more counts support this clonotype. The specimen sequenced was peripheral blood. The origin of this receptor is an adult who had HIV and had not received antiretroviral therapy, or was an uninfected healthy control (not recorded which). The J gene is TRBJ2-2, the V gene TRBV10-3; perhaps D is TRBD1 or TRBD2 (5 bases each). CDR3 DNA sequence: TGTGCCATCAGTGTCGGGGCCGACACCGGGGAGCTGTTTTTT. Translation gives CAISVGADTGELFF.